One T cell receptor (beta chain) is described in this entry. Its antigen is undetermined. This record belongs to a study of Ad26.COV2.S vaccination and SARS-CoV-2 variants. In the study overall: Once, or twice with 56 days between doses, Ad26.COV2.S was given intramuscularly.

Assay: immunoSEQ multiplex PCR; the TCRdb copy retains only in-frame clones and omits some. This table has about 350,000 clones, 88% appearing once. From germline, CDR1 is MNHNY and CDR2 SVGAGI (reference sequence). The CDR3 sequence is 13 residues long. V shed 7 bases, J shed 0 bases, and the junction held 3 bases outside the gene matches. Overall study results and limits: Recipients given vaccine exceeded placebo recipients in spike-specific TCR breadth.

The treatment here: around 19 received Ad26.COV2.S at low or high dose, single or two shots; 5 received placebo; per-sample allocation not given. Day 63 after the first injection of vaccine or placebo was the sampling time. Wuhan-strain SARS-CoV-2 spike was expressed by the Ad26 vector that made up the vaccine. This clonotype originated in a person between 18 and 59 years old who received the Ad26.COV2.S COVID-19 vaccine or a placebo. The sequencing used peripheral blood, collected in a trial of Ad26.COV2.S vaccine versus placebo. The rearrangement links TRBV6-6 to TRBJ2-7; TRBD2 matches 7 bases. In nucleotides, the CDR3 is TGTGCCAGCAACGGGGGGACCTCCTACGAGCAGTACTTC. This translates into CASNGGTSYEQYF.